This TCR beta chain is drawn from a study of control samples from healthy donors and cancer patients (dated by TCRdb to 2019 to 2021). Comments on this clone: The specificity of this receptor is unknown. No clone much larger than this one lies a single base away; base qualities are absent.

Library preparation employed the immunoSEQ multiplex PCR assay. Drawn from immuneACCESS, this table holds only the in-frame rearrangements with V and J called that TCRdb kept. Clones are partly lost; checked studies trace under half to an unresolved V gene and leave the rest unexplained. This sample holds approximately 83,000 clones; 93% were observed only once. The ten most abundant clones make up about 1.5% of the sample. Trimming costs V 4 bases and J 3 bases, and their ends lie 14 bases apart. CDR1 and CDR2 are drawn from the germline V gene: SGDLS, YYNGEE. The CDR3, from cysteine to phenylalanine, totals 15 residues. CDR3 DNA is the only sequence kept; it has 45 bases, read in frame from the first base.

This TCR was sampled from a woman in her 30s in good health. The chain is made from TRBV9 and TRBJ2-1; the D region possibly corresponds to TRBD2 (5 bases align). The specimen sequenced was blood. Read as DNA, the sequence is TGTGCCAGCAGCACCTCGGGGTTGGACTACAATGAGCAGTTCTTC. Its translation reads: CASSTSGLDYNEQFF.